This T cell receptor beta chain was found in a study of cytomegalovirus exposure and HLA in healthy donors. Study observations and caveats: There were over 150 TCR beta chains listed as cytomegalovirus-associated. Prior analysis indicated that the majority of TCR beta V segments exhibited productivity approximately 90% or approximately 30% of the time.

In the case of this clone: Antigen: not known.

60 Vbeta and 13 Jbeta primers were used in PCR. In the original analysis: Later reanalysis found around 74 million unique TCR beta chains, approximately 11 million of them shared. The assay was immunoSEQ multiplex PCR, and TCRdb's table has in-frame clones only and misses some. That table gives V, J and clone size, and the DNA gave D and trimming. The sample lists some 40,000 clones, nearly 55% occurring once. The CDR3 has 13 residues. Germline CDR1 reads KGHSH; CDR2 reads LQKENI. Trimming took 5 bases from V and 6 from J, leaving 11 bases between them. The sequencing input was PBMCs. V and J are TRBV18 and TRBJ1-5; a possible D gene is TRBD1 (6 bases). This receptor was obtained from a woman between 40 and 55 years old in good health and CMV-seropositive. This chain's CDR3 is CASSTGQFQPQHF. As DNA, the CDR3 is TGTGCCAGCTCAACCGGACAGTTTCAGCCCCAGCATTTT.